The 32 T cell receptor beta chains listed next were all sequenced from one sample in a study of T cells expressing NK-cell markers. One entry per CDR3 protein, without DNA, is what TCRdb gives after re-calling the 5' RACE reads. Its table records about 550,000 distinct CDR3 sequences. The material sequenced was blood T cells: a sorted CD56 or NKG2C T cell subset, CD4+ or CD8+ T cells, or bulk PBMC T cells (not recorded which). Source of these receptors: a man aged 18 to 35 in good health.

The rearrangement joins TRBV4-1 to TRBJ2-2; TCRdb reports TRBD1, a call that lacks DNA to check it against. The CDR3 runs 15 residues. CDR1 MGHRA and CDR2 YSYEKL come from the germline V gene. Here the CDR3 reads CASSQTGLNTGELFF.

The V gene is TRBV12-3 or TRBV12-4, the J gene TRBJ2-1; as DNA is missing, the TRBD1 call by TCRdb cannot be tested. The CDR3 spans 15 residues. The CDR3 spells CASSWDQTRVEEQFF.

The V gene is TRBV10-2, the J gene TRBJ2-5. The germline V gene has CDR1 WSHSY and CDR2 SAAADI. The CDR3 length is 12 residues. The CDR3 here is CASRETWETQYF.

The rearrangement uses TRBV7-6 and TRBJ2-3; TCRdb gives TRBD2 as the D gene, but with no DNA this cannot be confirmed. Looked up from germline, CDR1 is SGHVS and CDR2 is FNYEAQ. The CDR3 sequence is 18 residues long. This CDR3 is CASSRPGLAGGFTDTQYF. Drawing the rest from reference TRBV7-6 and TRBJ2-3, the complete variable domain is GAGVSQSPRYKVTKRGQDVALRCDPISGHVSLYWYRQALGQGPEFLTYFNYEAQQDKSGLPNDRFSAERPEGSISTLTIQRTEQRDSAMYRCASSRPGLAGGFTDTQYFGPGTRLTVL.

The rearrangement uses TRBV12-3 or TRBV12-4 and TRBJ2-3; without DNA, the TCRdb call of TRBD2 cannot be checked. This CDR3 region has 20 residues. The CDR3 loop reads CASSLFPPTSGRPPTDTQYF.

The chain carries TRBV7-9 and TRBJ2-6; as DNA is missing, the TRBD2 call by TCRdb cannot be tested. Per germline, CDR1 SEHNR and CDR2 FQNEAQ (reference sequence). CDR3 size: 14 residues. The CDR3: CATARAQGANVLTF. The full variable domain, completed using reference TRBV7-9 and TRBJ2-6, is DTGVSQNPRHKITKRGQNVTFRCDPISEHNRLYWYRQTLGQGPEFLTYFQNEAQLEKSRLLSDRFSAERPKGSFSTLEIQRTEQGDSAMYLCATARAQGANVLTFGAGSRLTVL.

The V gene is TRBV9, the J gene TRBJ2-5; as DNA is missing, the TRBD1 call by TCRdb cannot be tested. This CDR3 contains 14 residues. Germline V lookup: CDR1 SGDLS, CDR2 YYNGEE. The CDR3 loop is CASSPGQGQETQYF. Using reference TRBV9 and TRBJ2-5 for the parts outside the CDR3, the full variable domain is DSGVTQTPKHLITATGQRVTLRCSPRSGDLSVYWYQQSLDQGLQFLIQYYNGEERAKGNILERFSAQQFPDLHSELNLSSLELGDSALYFCASSPGQGQETQYFGPGTRLLVL.

V gene TRBV29-1 combines with J gene TRBJ2-2; TCRdb's D call, TRBD1, is unchecked because there is no DNA. CDR1 and CDR2 (germline): SQVTM, ANQGSEA. This CDR3 spans 14 amino acids. The CDR3 sequence is CSVLRTGLTGELFF.

This chain connects TRBV6-4 to TRBJ1-5; TCRdb designates TRBD1, a call that cannot be tested without DNA. Germline V gives CDR1 MRHNA, CDR2 SNTAGT. This CDR3 contains 19 residues. CDR3 sequence reads: CASSRRIQGGEQSNQPQHF.

The chain recombines TRBV4-2 with TRBJ2-1; lacking DNA, the TRBD2 call made by TCRdb goes unchecked. The CDR3 has 17 residues. Germline-derived CDR1 and CDR2 are LGHNA and YNFKEQ. The CDR3 loop is CASSPLKIAGGNNEQFF.

The J gene is TRBJ2-2, the V gene TRBV4-1; absent DNA, TCRdb's TRBD1 call cannot be checked. Per the germline V gene, CDR1 is MGHRA and CDR2 is YSYEKL. The CDR3 is 15 amino acids. Here the CDR3 reads CASSQEEGGAGELFF.

The genes are TRBV12-3 or TRBV12-4 and TRBJ2-5; the D call from TCRdb, TRBD2, cannot be confirmed without DNA. This CDR3 has 18 residues. The CDR3 loop reads CASRTLRTSGTIQETQYF.

The chain combines TRBV5-1 with TRBJ2-5; TCRdb calls TRBD2, which cannot be checked without DNA. The CDR3 is made up of 14 amino acids. The V gene's germline CDR1 is SGHRS and CDR2 YFSETQ. The CDR3 loop reads CASCIGTPPETQYF.

This chain connects TRBV6-4 to TRBJ1-1; TCRdb indicates TRBD1, and absent DNA this call remains unverified. The germline CDR1 and CDR2 sequences are MRHNA and SNTAGT. The CDR3 totals 14 residues. The CDR3 is CASSQDRTNTEAFF.

V is TRBV6-5 and J is TRBJ2-1; with no DNA, the TCRdb D assignment of TRBD2 cannot be verified. Germline V gene data show CDR1 as MNHEY and CDR2 as SVGAGI. The length of the CDR3 is 15 residues. The CDR3 is CASSYAPGGTYEQFF.

This rearrangement joins TRBV7-2 to TRBJ2-2. This CDR3 contains 16 residues. Germline CDR1 is SGHTA and CDR2 is FQGNSA. This CDR3 reads CASSLGPSGNTGELFF.

V and J are TRBV11-2 and TRBJ2-1; checking the TCRdb D call of TRBD2 is not possible without DNA. The CDR3 consists of 18 residues. Germline V CDR1 and CDR2: SGHAT, FQNNGV. This CDR3 is CASSRQGLGLAGDNEQFF.

The gene calls are TRBV11-3 and TRBJ2-1; TCRdb designates TRBD1, a call that cannot be tested without DNA. The germline V gene has CDR1 SGHNT and CDR2 YENEEA. CDR3 length: 13 amino acids. The CDR3 spells CASSGQTYNEQFF.

V usage is TRBV14 and J usage is TRBJ2-4; TCRdb indicates TRBD1, and absent DNA this call remains unverified. The CDR3 runs 13 residues. Germline values: CDR1 SGHDN, CDR2 FVKESK. The CDR3 here is CASSQVPPGIQYF. The full variable domain, rest sourced from reference TRBV14 and TRBJ2-4, is EAGVTQFPSHSVIEKGQTVTLRCDPISGHDNLYWYRRVMGKEIKFLLHFVKESKQDESGMPNNRFLAERTGGTYSTLKVQPAELEDSGVYFCASSQVPPGIQYFGAGTRLSVL.

V is TRBV30 and J is TRBJ2-1; TCRdb reports TRBD1, a call that lacks DNA to check it against. The CDR3 has 14 amino acids. CDR1 GTSNPN and CDR2 SVGIG come from the germline V gene (reference sequence). Here the CDR3 reads CALRSSGRGNEQFF.

The genes are TRBV11-2 and TRBJ1-1; the D call of TRBD1 rests on TCRdb alone, since no DNA is present to check it. This CDR3 contains 15 residues. Germline CDR1 is SGHAT and CDR2 is FQNNGV. This CDR3 is CASSTGGGAGTEAFF.

The rearrangement uses TRBV20-1 and TRBJ2-7; no DNA is available, so the TRBD2 call from TCRdb remains unchecked. CDR1 and CDR2 from the germline V gene are DFQATT and SNEGSKA (reference sequence). The CDR3 runs to 13 residues. The CDR3 spells CSLRTPSSYEQYF.

The J gene is TRBJ2-3, the V gene TRBV6-2 or TRBV6-3; TCRdb selects TRBD2, and the lack of DNA leaves this call unchecked. The germline V gene encodes CDR1 MNHEY and CDR2 SVGEGT. The CDR3 extends over 15 amino acids. CDR3: CASSSDYLGRHTQYF.

The rearrangement uses TRBV5-1 and TRBJ2-7; TCRdb selects TRBD1, and the lack of DNA leaves this call unchecked. This CDR3 has 14 residues. The germline gives CDR1 SGHRS, CDR2 YFSETQ. The CDR3 loop is CASSLGQVGLEQYF.

This chain links TRBV6-1 with TRBJ2-7; without DNA, the TCRdb call of TRBD1 cannot be checked. This CDR3 comprises 14 residues. From germline, CDR1 is MNHNS and CDR2 SASEGT. CDR3 sequence reads: CASRMGDQGYEQYF.

This chain connects TRBV12-3 or TRBV12-4 to TRBJ2-7. The CDR3 sequence is 16 residues long. CDR3 in amino acids: CASGTRFGQGFHEQYF.

V gene TRBV27 combines with J gene TRBJ1-4; TCRdb indicates TRBD1, and absent DNA this call remains unverified. The CDR3 runs to 13 residues. Germline V gene lookup returns CDR1 MNHEY and CDR2 SMNVEV (reference sequence). The CDR3 sequence: CASSSSTGPTLFF.

The chain employs TRBV3-1 and TRBJ1-1. The CDR3 has 14 amino acids. From germline, CDR1 is LGHDT and CDR2 YNNKEL (reference sequence). CDR3 protein: CASRAGPPNTEAFF.

The chain is built from TRBV6-2 or TRBV6-3 and TRBJ1-2. From germline, CDR1 is MNHEY and CDR2 SVGEGT. CDR3 length: 13 amino acids. This CDR3 is CASSLTGSFRYTF.

The rearrangement uses TRBV6-5 and TRBJ2-5; as DNA is missing, the TRBD1 call by TCRdb cannot be tested. Germline-derived CDR1 and CDR2 are MNHEY and SVGAGI. This CDR3 contains 13 residues. The chain's CDR3 is CASIKGAGETQYF.

V gene TRBV14 combines with J gene TRBJ2-1; TCRdb's assignment of TRBD2 cannot be checked, as there is no DNA. CDR1 and CDR2 (germline): SGHDN, FVKESK. This CDR3 spans 16 amino acids. The CDR3 loop reads CASSQVGTKTYNEQFF.

The chain employs TRBV7-2 and TRBJ2-1; the TCRdb D gene call, TRBD1, has no DNA to confirm it. Germline V gives CDR1 SGHTA, CDR2 FQGNSA. This CDR3 is 14 amino acids long. The CDR3 spells CASSPGQGLHEQFF.